This entry features one TCR beta chain sequence. The sample originates from a study of T cell responses to AZD1222 COVID-19 vaccine. The data were produced by immunoSEQ multiplex PCR, yet TCRdb's version contains in-frame clones alone and is incomplete. The sample shows some 52,000 clones, roughly 87% of them seen only once. V lost 4 bases, J lost 7 bases, and 15 bases stayed unmatched. The CDR3 is 17 residues long. CDR1 GTSNPN and CDR2 SVGIG come from the germline V gene (reference sequence). This TCR was recovered from an adult who received the AZD1222 COVID-19 vaccine. The sample here was peripheral blood, taken 28 days after the second AZD1222 dose. The rearrangement uses TRBV30 and TRBJ2-2; 10 positions agree with TRBD2. CDR3 in amino acids: CAWTKVSLAGADGELFF. CDR3 DNA sequence: TGTGCCTGGACCAAGGTCAGTCTAGCGGGAGCGGACGGGGAGCTGTTTTTT.